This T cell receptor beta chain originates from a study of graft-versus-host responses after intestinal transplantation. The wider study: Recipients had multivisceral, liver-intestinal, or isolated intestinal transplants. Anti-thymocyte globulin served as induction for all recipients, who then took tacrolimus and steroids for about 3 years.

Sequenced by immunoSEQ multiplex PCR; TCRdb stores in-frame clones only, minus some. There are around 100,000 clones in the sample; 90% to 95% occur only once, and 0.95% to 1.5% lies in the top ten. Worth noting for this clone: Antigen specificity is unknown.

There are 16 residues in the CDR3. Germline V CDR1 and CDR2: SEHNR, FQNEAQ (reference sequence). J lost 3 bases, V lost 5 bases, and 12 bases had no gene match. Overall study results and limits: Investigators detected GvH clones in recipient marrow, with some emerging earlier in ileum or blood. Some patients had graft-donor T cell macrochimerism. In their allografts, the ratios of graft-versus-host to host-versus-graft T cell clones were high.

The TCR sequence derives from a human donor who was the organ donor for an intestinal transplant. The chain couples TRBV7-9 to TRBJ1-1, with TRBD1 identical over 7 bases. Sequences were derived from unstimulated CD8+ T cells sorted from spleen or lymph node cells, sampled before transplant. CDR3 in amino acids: CASSALRDREDTEAFF. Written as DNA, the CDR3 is TGTGCCAGCAGCGCGTTAAGAGACAGGGAGGACACTGAAGCTTTCTTT.